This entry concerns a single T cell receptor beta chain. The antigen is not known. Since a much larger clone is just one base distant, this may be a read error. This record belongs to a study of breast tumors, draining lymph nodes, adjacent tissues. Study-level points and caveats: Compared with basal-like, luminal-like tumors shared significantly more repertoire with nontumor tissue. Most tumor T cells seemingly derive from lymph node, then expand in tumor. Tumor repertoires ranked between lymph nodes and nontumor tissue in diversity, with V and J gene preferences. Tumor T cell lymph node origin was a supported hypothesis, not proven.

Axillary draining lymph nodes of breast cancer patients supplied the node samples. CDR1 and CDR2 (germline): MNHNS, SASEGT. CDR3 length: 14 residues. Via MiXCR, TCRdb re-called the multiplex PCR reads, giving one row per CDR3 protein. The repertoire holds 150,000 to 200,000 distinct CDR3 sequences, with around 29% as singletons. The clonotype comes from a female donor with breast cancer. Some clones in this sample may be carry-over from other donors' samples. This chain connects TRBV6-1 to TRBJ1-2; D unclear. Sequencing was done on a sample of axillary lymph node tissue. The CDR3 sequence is CAGSEREGVYGYTF. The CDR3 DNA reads TGTGCCGGCAGTGAACGGGAGGGAGTCTATGGCTACACCTTC.